The present TCR beta chain was sequenced within a study of cytomegalovirus exposure and HLA in healthy donors. This clone showed up just once. It was with 60 Vbeta and 13 Jbeta primers that the PCR ran. TCRdb's table, derived via immunoSEQ multiplex PCR, lists solely in-frame clones and lacks some. Of over 120,000 clones in the sample, approximately 78% were seen once. This CDR3 contains 16 residues. The germline CDR1 and CDR2 sequences are SGDLS and YYNGEE. V lost 1 base and J lost 0, with 10 bases in between. This sequence originates from a female donor in good health and CMV-seronegative. The chain recombines TRBV9 with TRBJ2-2, with D possibly being TRBD2 (5 bases). The sample taken for sequencing was PBMCs. The CDR3 nucleotides are TGTGCCAGCAGCGTATGGCGGGCCACGAACACCGGGGAGCTGTTTTTT. It translates to CASSVWRATNTGELFF.